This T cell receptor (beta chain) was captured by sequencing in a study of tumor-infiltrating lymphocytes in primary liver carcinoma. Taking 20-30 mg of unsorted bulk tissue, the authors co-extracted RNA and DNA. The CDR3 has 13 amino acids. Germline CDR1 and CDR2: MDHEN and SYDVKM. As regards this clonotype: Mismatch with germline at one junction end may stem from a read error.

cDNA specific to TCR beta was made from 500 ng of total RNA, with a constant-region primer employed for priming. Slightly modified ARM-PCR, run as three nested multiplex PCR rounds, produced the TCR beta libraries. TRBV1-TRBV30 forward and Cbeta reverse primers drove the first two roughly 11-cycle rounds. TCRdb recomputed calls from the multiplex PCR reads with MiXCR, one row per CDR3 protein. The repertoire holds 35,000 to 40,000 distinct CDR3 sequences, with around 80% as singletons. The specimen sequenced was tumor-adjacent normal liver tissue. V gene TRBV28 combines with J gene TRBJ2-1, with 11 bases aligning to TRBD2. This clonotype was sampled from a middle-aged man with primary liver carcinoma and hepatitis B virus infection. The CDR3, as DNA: TGTGGCAGCAGCCTCGGGACTAGCGGTGAGCAATTCTTC. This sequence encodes CGSSLGTSGEQFF.